These 6 T cell receptor beta chains came from one sample sequenced in a study of OX40 agonist ivuxolimab in advanced cancers. Assay used: immunoSEQ multiplex PCR; TCRdb lists only in-frame clones, some missing. This table holds about 76,000 clones, about 88% found once. The sequences come from CD4+ or CD8+ T cells sorted from blood, collected in a trial of the OX40 agonist ivuxolimab. Receptors originate from an adult with an advanced solid tumor such as melanoma, head and neck, liver or kidney cancer.

The chain combines TRBV7-2 with TRBJ1-4, with D possibly being TRBD1 (5 bases). Trimming left V 3 bases short and J 7 bases short, with 12 bases between. This CDR3 is 14 amino acids long. The V gene's germline CDR1 is SGHTA and CDR2 FQGNSA. CDR3 nucleotides: TGTGCCAGCAGCTTCCCTCAGGGTTCTGAAAAACTGTTTTTT. Residues: CASSFPQGSEKLFF.

This chain connects TRBV6-5 to TRBJ1-1, with 7 bases that match TRBD1. This CDR3 region has 14 residues. CDR1 is MNHEY and CDR2 is SVGAGI in the germline V gene. Trimming took 2 bases from V and 7 from J; bases not matched to a gene: 7. In nucleotides, the CDR3 is TGTGCCAGCAGTTACAGGGACAGAACCCTTGAAGCTTTCTTT. Its translation is CASSYRDRTLEAFF.

V gene TRBV7-2 combines with J gene TRBJ2-5; D gene ambiguous. Germline V gene data show CDR1 as SGHTA and CDR2 as FQGNSA. The germline V and J ends were trimmed by 1 base and 2 bases, with 14 bases remaining between them. The CDR3 sequence is 16 residues long. The CDR3 is CASSLVSGSTQETQYF. As DNA, the CDR3 is TGTGCCAGCAGCTTAGTGTCAGGATCAACTCAAGAGACCCAGTACTTC.

V and J are TRBV2 and TRBJ2-7, with 13 bases lining up with TRBD2. Germline V lookup: CDR1 SNHLY, CDR2 FYNNEI. J lost 6 bases, V lost 5 bases, and 7 bases had no gene match. This CDR3 spans 15 amino acids. The CDR3 DNA follows: TGTGCCAGCAGTCAACGGACTAGCGGGGGCTCCGAGCAGTACTTC. Encoded protein: CASSQRTSGGSEQYF.

This clone was seen once. The chain carries TRBV11-2 and TRBJ1-3, with no clear D. Germline CDR1 is SGHAT and CDR2 is FQNNGV. Trimming stripped 5 bases from V and 3 bases from J, with 17 bases between. CDR3 size: 16 residues. CDR3 DNA sequence: TGTGCCAGCAGCCCCCGGGCCATATCGGATGGAAACACCATATATTTT. This encodes CASSPRAISDGNTIYF.

The V call is TRBV11-2, the J call TRBJ1-4; 11 bases line up with TRBD1. CDR1 is SGHAT, CDR2 FQNNGV, per germline. The CDR3 spans 15 residues. V was clipped by 4 bases and J by 5 bases; unmatched bases: 3. The CDR3 region is CASSSGDRGNEKLFF. CDR3 DNA: TGTGCCAGCAGCTCCGGGGACAGGGGGAATGAAAAACTGTTTTTT.